This T cell receptor (beta chain) was identified in a study of CD8+CD57+ T cells in acquired aplastic anemia. Previously, flow cytometry had revealed CD8+CD57+ cell expansion in the patients chosen for sequencing. Severe acquired aplastic anemia was present in every patient. Between the trimmed V and J ends, which lost 6 bases and 6 bases, there was a span of 24 bases. Germline CDR1 and CDR2: GTSNPN and SVGIG (reference sequence). The CDR3 is 15 amino acids. In this sample, this clonotype turned up a few times. Genomic DNA, the template, was used for profiling of the TCR beta VDJ and CDR3. Each CDR3 protein gets one entry after TCRdb re-called the reads with MiXCR. The data contain fewer than 250,000 distinct CDR3 sequences, roughly half of them singletons.

What was sequenced was sorted CD4+, CD8+, or CD8+CD57+ T cells (not recorded which) from PBMCs. The chain employs TRBV30 and TRBJ2-7; unclear D gene. This clonotype was sampled from a human donor with aplastic anemia. CDR3 loop: CACSYYKDRRGEQYF. The CDR3 DNA reads TGTGCCTGTTCCTACTATAAGGACCGGAGAGGCGAGCAGTACTTC.